This T cell receptor beta chain was observed in a study of T cell responses to AZD1222 COVID-19 vaccine. Study observations and caveats: Regions 160-218 and 743-854 dominated among vaccine-associated CD4 TCRs spanning spike. Clonal diversity was possibly underestimated, and white British individuals and females predominated among donors. The study identified only five to seven AZD1222 recipients as seropositive at baseline.

Some clones are missing from TCRdb's copy, which holds only in-frame ones; the method was immunoSEQ multiplex PCR. Of 150,000 to 200,000 clones listed, 75% to 90% are singletons. Concerning this clone: The antigen remains unidentified.

The length of the CDR3 is 16 residues. V lost 1 base and J lost 3, with 15 bases in between. Germline CDR1 LNHNV, CDR2 YYDKDF (reference sequence). The TCR originated in an adult who received the MenACWY meningococcal vaccine as a control. V is TRBV15 and J is TRBJ1-1; D gene unclear. Material: peripheral blood, obtained 28 days after the second dose of the MenACWY control vaccine. CDR3 loop: CATSRALQKPDTEAFF. In DNA form, the CDR3 reads TGTGCCACCAGCAGAGCCCTCCAGAAGCCGGACACTGAAGCTTTCTTT.